Each of the 28 T cell receptor beta chains below was sequenced from the same sample in a study of blood T cell repertoires in COVID-19. Profiling relied on immunoSEQ multiplex PCR, and the TCRdb table lists in-frame clones only, not all of them. The sample has 190,000 or so clones, approximately 90% seen once. The specimen was PBMCs or T cells enriched from blood (not recorded which). These receptors were obtained from a man younger than 40 who had recovered from COVID-19.

V gene TRBV6-5 combines with J gene TRBJ2-1, with D tentatively TRBD2 (6 bases). The germline CDR1 and CDR2 sequences are MNHEY and SVGAGI. The V and J ends lost 6 bases and 9 bases respectively, with 12 bases between them. The CDR3 is 12 amino acids. The chain's CDR3 is CASSSPGGEQFF. The CDR3, as DNA: TGTGCCAGCAGCTCCCCCGGGGGTGAGCAGTTCTTC.

This clone was detected once. The gene calls are TRBV2 and TRBJ2-1; the match to TRBD1 covers 8 bases. Trimming took 7 bases from V and 0 from J; bases not matched to a gene: 5. The CDR3 has 15 amino acids. The V gene's germline CDR1 is SNHLY and CDR2 FYNNEI. The CDR3: CASTGGRASYNEQFF. For the CDR3, the DNA is TGTGCCAGCACAGGGGGCCGAGCCTCCTACAATGAGCAGTTCTTC.

This chain links TRBV11-2 with TRBJ2-1, with TRBD2 identical over 9 bases. After removal of 0 bases from V and 0 bases from J, the junction contained 9 bases not matched to a gene. CDR1 SGHAT and CDR2 FQNNGV come from the germline V gene. CDR3 length: 19 amino acids. The CDR3 spells CASSLDWASGRTSYNEQFF. The CDR3 DNA is TGTGCCAGCAGCTTAGATTGGGCAAGCGGGAGGACCTCCTACAATGAGCAGTTCTTC.

This clone was found once. CDR3 DNA: TGTGCCAGCAGTTTTACAGCTGGAAACACCATATATTTT. Its translation: CASSFTAGNTIYF. The V gene is TRBV28, the J gene TRBJ1-3; no firm D call. The germline gives CDR1 MDHEN, CDR2 SYDVKM. Trimming removed 3 bases from V and 2 bases from J, with 5 bases in between. The CDR3 runs 13 residues.

The gene calls are TRBV3-1 (or the pseudogene TRBV3-2) and TRBJ2-1; tentative D call: TRBD2 (5 bases). Trimming cost V 0 bases and J 7 bases, with 16 bases left between them. Germline V gene lookup returns CDR1 LGHDT and CDR2 YNNKEL (reference sequence). The CDR3 consists of 16 residues. The CDR3 DNA is TGTGCCAGCAGCCAAGATCGAGGTCTAGCCGGGAATGAGCAGTTCTTC. Translating it yields CASSQDRGLAGNEQFF.

The chain is built from TRBV10-3 and TRBJ1-4, with 9 bases fitting TRBD1. Trimming removed 10 bases from V and 7 bases from J; junction bases left unmatched: 16. The CDR3 length is 16 residues. From germline, CDR1 is ENHRY and CDR2 SYGVKD. DNA for the CDR3: TGTGCCAGTTCTGGGGACAGGGAGGGACTTGGTGAAAAACTGTTTTTT. This sequence encodes CASSGDREGLGEKLFF.

V is TRBV7-2 and J is TRBJ2-5, with a possible D match to TRBD1 (5 bases). This CDR3 is built from 15 residues. Germline CDR1 reads SGHTA; CDR2 reads FQGNSA. Trimming stripped 1 base from V and 2 bases from J, with 11 bases between. CDR3 sequence (DNA): TGTGCCAGCAGCTTAGAGTGGACAATTCAAGAGACCCAGTACTTC. Residues: CASSLEWTIQETQYF.

The V call is TRBV27, the J call TRBJ1-2; tentative D call: TRBD1 (5 bases). This CDR3 spans 16 amino acids. Between the trimmed V and J ends, which lost 3 bases and 8 bases, there was a span of 22 bases. The germline V gene encodes CDR1 MNHEY and CDR2 SMNVEV (reference sequence). The CDR3 sequence is CASSFGGGGSGKGYTF. In DNA, the CDR3 is TGTGCCAGCAGTTTTGGTGGTGGGGGGTCCGGGAAGGGCTACACCTTC.

This chain connects TRBV19 to TRBJ2-5, with TRBD2 matching 8 bases. V lost 6 bases to trimming and J lost 5 bases; unmatched junction nucleotides: 14. The CDR3 consists of 16 residues. In germline, CDR1 is LNHDA, CDR2 SQIVND (reference sequence). CDR3: CASRLEPGLETETQYF. The CDR3 DNA reads as TGTGCCAGTAGACTCGAACCGGGACTAGAAACCGAGACCCAGTACTTC.

The V call is TRBV6-1, the J call TRBJ1-2; possibly TRBD1 for D (6 bases). V gave up 6 bases and J gave up 5 bases, with 13 bases separating them. This CDR3 is 13 amino acids long. The germline V gene has CDR1 MNHNS and CDR2 SASEGT. CDR3 DNA: TGTGCCAGCAGCGACACAGGGACGTATGGCTACACCTTC. This sequence encodes CASSDTGTYGYTF.

The chain couples TRBV6-5 to TRBJ1-5; 7 bases align to TRBD1. Trimming at V came to 4 bases and at J to 7 bases, leaving 10 bases not matched to a gene. Looked up from germline, CDR1 is MNHEY and CDR2 is SVGAGI. The CDR3 totals 15 residues. The CDR3 region has the DNA TGTGCCAGCAGTTTTTACGACAGGGAAGCACAGCCCCAGCATTTT. It translates to CASSFYDREAQPQHF.

The rearrangement joins TRBV4-3 to TRBJ2-6; unclear D gene. CDR1 is LGHNA and CDR2 is YSLEER in the germline V gene. The CDR3 is made up of 14 amino acids. Trimming shortened V by 3 bases and J by 3 bases, and 6 bases separated the two germline ends. The CDR3 DNA reads as TGCGCCAGCAGCCAGGTACATGGGGCCAACGTCCTGACTTTC. Translation: CASSQVHGANVLTF.

The J gene is TRBJ1-2, the V gene TRBV6-2 or TRBV6-3; 7 bases align to TRBD1. Germline lookup yields CDR1 MNHEY and CDR2 SVGEGT. V lost 6 bases to trimming and J lost 5 bases; unmatched junction nucleotides: 12. This CDR3 has 15 residues. The CDR3 spells CASSSNRDRLYGYTF. For the CDR3, the DNA is TGTGCCAGCAGCTCGAACCGGGACAGACTTTATGGCTACACCTTC.

In this sample, this clone turned up a few times. The gene calls are TRBV11-2 and TRBJ2-7; 13 bases line up with TRBD2. V trimming: 8 bases; J trimming: 1 base; junction bases outside the gene matches: 5. The V gene's germline CDR1 is SGHAT and CDR2 FQNNGV. This CDR3 spans 15 amino acids. The CDR3: CASQTSGGASYEQYF. CDR3 bases: TGTGCCAGCCAAACTAGCGGGGGGGCGTCCTACGAGCAGTACTTC.

The gene calls are TRBV3-1 (or the pseudogene TRBV3-2) and TRBJ1-2; tentatively, D is TRBD1 (6 bases). Trimming took off 2 bases at V and 5 bases at J, with 12 bases between the two ends. CDR1 and CDR2 from the germline V gene are LGHDT and YNNKEL (reference sequence). This CDR3 contains 14 residues. CDR3 residues: CASSQPDRIYGYTF. The CDR3 DNA is TGTGCCAGCAGCCAACCAGACAGGATTTATGGCTACACCTTC.

This clone has just one count. This chain uses TRBV3-1 (or the pseudogene TRBV3-2) with TRBJ2-2, with D perhaps TRBD1 (6 bases). The CDR3 covers 16 residues. V was pared by 4 bases and J by 4 bases, with 16 bases between. Germline CDR1 LGHDT, CDR2 YNNKEL (reference sequence). The CDR3 reads CASSLPTARGTGELFF. CDR3 sequence (DNA): TGTGCCAGCAGCCTCCCGACAGCCAGGGGCACCGGGGAGCTGTTTTTT.

The V and J genes are TRBV15 and TRBJ1-5; TRBD1 aligns across 9 bases. The CDR3 spans 16 residues. The trim removed 5 bases at V and 7 bases at J, leaving 12 bases unmatched. Per germline, CDR1 LNHNV and CDR2 YYDKDF (reference sequence). CDR3 nucleotide sequence: TGTGCCACCAGCTCATCTTTTGGGACAGGGCAGCAGCCCCAGCATTTT. Amino acids: CATSSSFGTGQQPQHF.

J is TRBJ2-7 and V is TRBV13; 12 bases match TRBD1. The CDR3 is 16 amino acids. Losses at the gene ends were 5 bases for V and 0 bases for J; bases not matched to a gene: 5. Germline CDR1 PRHDT, CDR2 FYEKMQ (reference sequence). The CDR3 nucleotides read TGTGCCAGCAGCGTGGGACAGGGGGCGTTCTCCTACGAGCAGTACTTC. This translates into CASSVGQGAFSYEQYF.

The chain is built from TRBV7-8 and TRBJ2-3; TRBD2 agrees at 9 bases. Looked up from germline, CDR1 is SGHVS and CDR2 is FQNEAQ. The CDR3 is 15 residues long. V was clipped by 2 bases and J by 2 bases; unmatched bases: 2. CDR3 region: CASSLIAGDTDTQYF. In DNA, the CDR3 is TGTGCCAGCAGCTTAATAGCGGGAGACACAGATACGCAGTATTTT.

The J gene is TRBJ1-2, the V gene TRBV24-1; D perhaps matches TRBD1 (5 bases). The CDR3 is 14 amino acids. The germline V gene has CDR1 KGHDR and CDR2 SFDVKD. Trimming pared 3 bases from V and 0 bases from J, leaving 7 bases between. The CDR3 sequence: CATSDQTANYGYTF. The CDR3 nucleotides are TGTGCCACCAGTGATCAGACAGCTAACTATGGCTACACCTTC.

The V gene is TRBV24-1, the J gene TRBJ1-5; a possible D gene is TRBD1 (5 bases). The CDR3 runs to 15 residues. Trimming cost V 8 bases and J 4 bases, with 17 bases left between them. Germline CDR1 and CDR2: KGHDR and SFDVKD. In DNA, the CDR3 is TGTGCCACCACAATCCCGACAGTCGGGAATCAGCCCCAGCATTTT. It codes for CATTIPTVGNQPQHF.

This sequence joins TRBV6-5 and TRBJ2-7; 11 bases align to TRBD1. Germline lookup yields CDR1 MNHEY and CDR2 SVGAGI. The CDR3 sequence is 15 residues long. With 0 bases clipped from V and 4 bases from J, the junction kept 2 bases outside the gene matches. The CDR3 protein is CASSYSRDRGYEQYF. The CDR3 nucleotides read TGTGCCAGCAGTTACTCAAGGGACAGGGGGTACGAGCAGTACTTC.

The chain is built from TRBV11-3 and TRBJ2-6, with 7 positions matching TRBD1. CDR3 size: 16 residues. Germline-derived CDR1 and CDR2 are SGHNT and YENEEA. Germline trimming cut 1 base from V and 4 bases from J; bases unmatched to any gene: 4. The CDR3 loop reads CASSLGRGLGANVLTF. CDR3 sequence (DNA): TGTGCCAGCAGCTTAGGAAGGGGGCTCGGGGCCAACGTCCTGACTTTC.

The rearrangement uses TRBV9 and TRBJ1-6; D uncertain. CDR1 and CDR2 (germline): SGDLS, YYNGEE. There are 13 residues in the CDR3. V lost 1 base, J lost 7 bases, and 6 bases lay in between. CDR3 sequence reads: CASSVRENSPLHF. The CDR3 nucleotides read TGTGCCAGCAGCGTAAGGGAGAATTCACCCCTCCACTTT.

V and J are TRBV18 and TRBJ1-4; tentative D call: TRBD1 (5 bases). CDR3 size: 14 residues. The V and J ends lost 6 bases and 5 bases respectively, with 13 bases between them. CDR1 and CDR2 from the germline V gene are KGHSH and LQKENI. This CDR3 reads CASSQGGRNEKLFF. Here the CDR3 DNA reads TGTGCCAGCTCCCAGGGCGGCAGGAATGAAAAACTGTTTTTT.

This sequence joins TRBV5-1 and TRBJ1-1; possible D gene TRBD1, 6 bases. CDR3 length: 15 amino acids. The V end lost 4 bases, the J end lost 5 bases, and 18 bases lay between the germline ends. CDR1 and CDR2 from the germline V gene are SGHRS and YFSETQ. CDR3 region: CASSPRGHQGTEAFF. CDR3 nucleotide sequence: TGCGCCAGCAGCCCGAGGGGACACCAGGGAACTGAAGCTTTCTTT.

The V call is TRBV6-2 or TRBV6-3, the J call TRBJ2-7; TRBD1 matches 7 bases. The ends lost 5 bases at V and 0 bases at J; junction bases unmatched: 7. The CDR3 consists of 15 residues. CDR1 and CDR2 (germline): MNHEY, SVGEGT. The DNA of the CDR3 is TGTGCCAGCAGTACCAGGGACAGCAGCTCCTACGAGCAGTACTTC. This encodes CASSTRDSSSYEQYF.

The chain has TRBV7-6 and TRBJ1-2; 12 bases are a match to TRBD1. The length of the CDR3 is 16 residues. Trimming cost V 5 bases and J 5 bases; bases outside gene matches: 9. From germline, CDR1 is SGHVS and CDR2 FNYEAQ. The CDR3 DNA sequence: TGTGCCAGCAGCCCGGGGACAGGGGGCGCATTATATGGCTACACCTTC. As protein: CASSPGTGGALYGYTF.